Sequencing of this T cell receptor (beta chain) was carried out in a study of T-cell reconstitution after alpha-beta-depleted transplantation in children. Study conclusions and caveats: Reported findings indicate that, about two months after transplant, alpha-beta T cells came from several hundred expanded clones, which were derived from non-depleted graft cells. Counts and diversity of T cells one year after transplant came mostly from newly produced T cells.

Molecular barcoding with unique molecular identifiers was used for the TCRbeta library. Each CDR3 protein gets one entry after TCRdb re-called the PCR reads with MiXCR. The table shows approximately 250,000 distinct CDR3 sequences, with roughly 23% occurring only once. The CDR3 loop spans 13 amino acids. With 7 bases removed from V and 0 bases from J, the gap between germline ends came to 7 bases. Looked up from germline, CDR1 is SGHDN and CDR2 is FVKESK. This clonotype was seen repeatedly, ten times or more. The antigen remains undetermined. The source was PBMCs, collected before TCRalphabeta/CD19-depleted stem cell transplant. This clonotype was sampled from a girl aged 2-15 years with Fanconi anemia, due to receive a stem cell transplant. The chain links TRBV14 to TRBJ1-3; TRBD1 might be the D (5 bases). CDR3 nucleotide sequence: TGTGCCAGCACCAGGGTCTCTGGAAACACCATATATTTT. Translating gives CASTRVSGNTIYF.